A single sample is the source of the 8 T cell receptor beta chains below, sequenced in a study of regulatory T cells in long-lasting Graves disease (dated by TCRdb to about 2021). The time point label for this specimen denotes: newly diagnosed GD, antithyroid drugs for less than 3 months. RNA was extracted from PBMCs in TRIzol for both TCR sequencing and RNA sequencing. The method was multiplex PCR. The listed sequencing device is Illumina HiSeq 4000. TCR beta libraries were built with iRepertoire HTBI primers and Arm-PCR amplification of CDR3 regions. TCRdb reworked the public reads: Q25 trimming with fastp, MiXCR clone assembly, productive beta chains retained. CDR3 protein sequences are deduplicated, and each keeps its most common genes and DNA. This sample gives approximately 400,000 distinct CDR3 sequences in total; about 11% of them show up just once. Approximately 19% of the sample comes from the top ten.

This sample also belongs to another study, concerning T cells in Graves' hyperthyroidism and ophthalmopathy.

The specimen was peripheral blood mononuclear cells (PBMCs), collected at new diagnosis, from a patient treated with antithyroid drugs. The receptors stem from a woman younger than 30 with Graves disease. Donor details come from another sample of the same person, matched by shared clones.

The chain has TRBV19 and TRBJ2-2; weak D call: TRBD1 (6 bases). The CDR3 spans 15 residues. The germline V gene encodes CDR1 LNHDA and CDR2 SQIVND (reference sequence). Trimming removed 3 bases at V and 6 bases at J, with 14 bases between. The CDR3 here is CASSITTGWAGELFF. The CDR3 coding sequence is TGTGCCAGTAGTATCACAACAGGGTGGGCCGGGGAGCTGTTTTTT.

This clonotype has at least ten counts. The chain carries TRBV6-1 and TRBJ1-1, with D hard to call. Germline values: CDR1 MNHNS, CDR2 SASEGT. The CDR3 extends over 13 amino acids. The ends were cut back, 5 bases at V and 3 bases at J, with 10 bases in the middle. The CDR3 protein is CASSTEFHTEAFF. The CDR3 DNA sequence: TGTGCCAGCAGTACAGAGTTCCACACTGAAGCTTTCTTT.

This clonotype was detected many times. The chain employs TRBV28 and TRBJ1-4; 8 bases are a match to TRBD1. With 7 bases clipped from V and 10 bases from J, the junction kept 17 bases outside the gene matches. The CDR3 has 16 residues. Germline CDR1 reads MDHEN; CDR2 reads SYDVKM. The DNA for the CDR3 is TGTGCCAGCACCCCACCGTCCCCAGGGGGCAGGGTAAAACTGTTTTTT. As protein: CASTPPSPGGRVKLFF.

This clonotype was picked up many times. DNA of the CDR3: TGTGCCAGCACCTACGGAGCGCACAGCTACGAGCAGTACTTC. Amino acid sequence: CASTYGAHSYEQYF. The J gene is TRBJ2-7, the V gene TRBV6-1; D is ambiguous. V gave up 7 bases and J gave up 3 bases, with 16 bases separating them. Per germline, CDR1 MNHNS and CDR2 SASEGT. The CDR3 consists of 14 residues.

This clonotype has ten or more counts. The chain is built from TRBV20-1 and TRBJ1-2; D is ambiguous. This CDR3 has 12 amino acids. The germline CDR1 and CDR2 sequences are DFQATT and SNEGSKA (reference sequence). V gave up 1 base and J gave up 2 bases, with 5 bases separating them. Here the CDR3 DNA reads TGCAGTGCTAGAGGCAGGAACTATGGCTACACCTTC. It specifies CSARGRNYGYTF.

The gene calls are TRBV15 and TRBJ1-4; perhaps TRBD1 as D (5 bases). This CDR3 is 16 amino acids long. Trimming took off 0 bases at V and 0 bases at J, with 8 bases between the two ends. Germline lookup yields CDR1 LNHNV and CDR2 YYDKDF (reference sequence). In DNA form, the CDR3 reads TGTGCCACCAGCAGAGATCGAGGGGCAACTAATGAAAAACTGTTTTTT. Amino acids: CATSRDRGATNEKLFF.

The chain is built from TRBV7-2 and TRBJ2-7, with D uncertain. The germline CDR1 and CDR2 sequences are SGHTA and FQGNSA. Trimming took off 5 bases at V and 4 bases at J, with 12 bases between the two ends. This CDR3 contains 13 residues. CDR3 amino acids: CASSPPPLYEQYF. CDR3 DNA: TGTGCCAGCAGCCCTCCTCCCCTATACGAGCAGTACTTC. Filled out from reference TRBV7-2 and TRBJ2-7, the complete variable domain reads GAGVSQSPSNKVTEKGKDVELRCDPISGHTALYWYRQSLGQGLEFLIYFQGNSAPDKSGLPSDRFSAERTGGSVSTLTIQRTQQEDSAVYLCASSPPPLYEQYFGPGTRLTVT.

This clonotype has a count of ten or more. CDR3 bases: TGTGCCAGCGGAATCGGGACTAGCGGGGGGACCCTAGACGAGCAGTACGTC. Amino acid sequence: CASGIGTSGGTLDEQYV. The chain carries TRBV2 and TRBJ2-7; TRBD2 matches at 15 bases. Trimming cost V 8 bases and J 5 bases; bases outside gene matches: 13. Germline V lookup: CDR1 SNHLY, CDR2 FYNNEI. The CDR3 sequence is 17 residues long.